The TCR beta chain described here comes from a study of beta chain features in type 1 diabetes. Overall study results and limits: Here, the possible influence of HLA type (on TCRB rearrangement) remained unresolved.

Sequenced material consisted of expressed TCRB transcripts (all of the isolated RNA was reverse transcribed). Several million reads per sample on average were obtained from naive, central memory and regulatory T cell samples. Profiling relied on immunoSEQ multiplex PCR, and the TCRdb table lists in-frame clones only, not all of them. The sample contains about 620,000 clones, around 16% of which appear only once. With regard to this clone: The antigen is undetermined.

Researchers reported sorting CD4+ naive, central memory, regulatory and stem cell-like memory cells via CD45RO/CCR7/CD25/CD127/CD95/CD27. Without exception, sorted populations had purity beyond 98%. Germline CDR1 SNHLY, CDR2 FYNNEI. There are 13 residues in the CDR3. J was trimmed by 6 bases and V by 0 bases; bases with no gene match: 0. The chain is built from TRBV2 and TRBJ2-3, with TRBD2 identical over 7 bases. Sequencing was done on a sample of naive CD4+ T cells from blood. The clonotype originates from a man between 18 and 29 years old in good health. The CDR3 spells CASSEAGGDTQYF. The CDR3 nucleotides are TGTGCCAGCAGTGAAGCGGGGGGGGATACGCAGTATTTT.